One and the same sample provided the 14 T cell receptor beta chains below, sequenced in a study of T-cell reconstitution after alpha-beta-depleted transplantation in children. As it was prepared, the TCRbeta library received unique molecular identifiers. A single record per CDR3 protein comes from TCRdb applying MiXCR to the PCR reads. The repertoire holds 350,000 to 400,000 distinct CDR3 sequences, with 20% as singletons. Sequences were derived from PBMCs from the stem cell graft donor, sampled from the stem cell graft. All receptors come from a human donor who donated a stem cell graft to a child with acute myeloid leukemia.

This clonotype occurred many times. The CDR3 sequence is CASSPPVSNEQFF. The CDR3 DNA reads as TGTGCCAGCTCACCACCGGTCAGTAATGAGCAGTTCTTC. The rearrangement uses TRBV18 and TRBJ2-1; D call uncertain. The CDR3 totals 13 residues. CDR1 is KGHSH, CDR2 LQKENI, per germline. V lost 0 bases, J lost 7 bases, and 7 bases lay in between.

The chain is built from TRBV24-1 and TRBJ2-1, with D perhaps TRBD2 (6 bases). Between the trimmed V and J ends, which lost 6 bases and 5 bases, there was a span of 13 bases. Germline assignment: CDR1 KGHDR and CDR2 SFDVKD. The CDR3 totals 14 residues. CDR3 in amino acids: CATSQEGANNEQFF. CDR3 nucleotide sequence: TGTGCCACCAGTCAGGAGGGCGCTAACAATGAGCAGTTCTTC.

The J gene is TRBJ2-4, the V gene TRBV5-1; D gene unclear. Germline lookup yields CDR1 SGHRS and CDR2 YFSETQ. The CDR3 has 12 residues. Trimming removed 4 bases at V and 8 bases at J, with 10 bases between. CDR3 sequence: CASSLQGDIQYF. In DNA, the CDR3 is TGCGCCAGCAGCCTCCAAGGAGACATTCAGTACTTC. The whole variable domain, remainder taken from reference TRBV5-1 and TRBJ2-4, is KAGVTQTPRYLIKTRGQQVTLSCSPISGHRSVSWYQQTPGQGLQFLFEYFSETQRNKGNFPGRFSGRQFSNSRSEMNVSTLELGDSALYLCASSLQGDIQYFGAGTRLSVL.

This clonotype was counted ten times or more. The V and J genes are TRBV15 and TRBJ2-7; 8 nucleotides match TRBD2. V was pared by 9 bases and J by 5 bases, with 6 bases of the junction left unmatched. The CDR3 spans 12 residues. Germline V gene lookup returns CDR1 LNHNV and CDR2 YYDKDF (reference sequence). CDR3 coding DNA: TGTGCCACAGGCGGGAGGATCCACGAGCAGTACTTC. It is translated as CATGGRIHEQYF.

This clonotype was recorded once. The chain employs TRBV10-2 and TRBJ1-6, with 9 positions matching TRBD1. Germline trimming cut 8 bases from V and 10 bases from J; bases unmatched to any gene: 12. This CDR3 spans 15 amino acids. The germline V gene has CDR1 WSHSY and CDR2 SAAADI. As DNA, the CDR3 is TGCGCCAGCTGGGAGGGGACAGGGTTGACCTCACCCCTCCACTTT. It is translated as CASWEGTGLTSPLHF.

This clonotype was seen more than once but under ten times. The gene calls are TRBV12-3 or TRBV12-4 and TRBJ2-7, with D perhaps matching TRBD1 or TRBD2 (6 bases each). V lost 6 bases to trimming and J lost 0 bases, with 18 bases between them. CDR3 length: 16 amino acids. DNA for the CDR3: TGTGCCAGCAGCCATTGGGGGGCAGGGGACTCCTACGAGCAGTACTTC. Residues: CASSHWGAGDSYEQYF.

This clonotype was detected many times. The CDR3, as DNA: TGTGCCAGCAATGTCTGGACCAGTTACAATGAGCAGTTCTTC. Translation gives CASNVWTSYNEQFF. This rearrangement joins TRBV28 to TRBJ2-1; no reliable D call. Germline CDR1 MDHEN, CDR2 SYDVKM. The ends were cut back, 7 bases at V and 4 bases at J, with 14 bases in the middle. This CDR3 spans 14 amino acids.

The CDR3 protein is CASSEGDVGNTIYF. The CDR3 DNA reads TGTGCCAGCAGCGAGGGGGACGTTGGAAACACCATATATTTT. This sequence joins TRBV9 and TRBJ1-3; TRBD1 might be the D (6 bases). The length of the CDR3 is 14 residues. Germline values: CDR1 SGDLS, CDR2 YYNGEE. The germline V and J ends were trimmed by 3 bases and 3 bases, with 10 bases remaining between them.

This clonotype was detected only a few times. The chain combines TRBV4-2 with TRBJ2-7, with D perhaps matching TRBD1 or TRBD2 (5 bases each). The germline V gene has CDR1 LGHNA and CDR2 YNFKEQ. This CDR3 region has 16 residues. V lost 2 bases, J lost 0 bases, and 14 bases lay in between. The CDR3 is CASSQWGRDDSYEQYF. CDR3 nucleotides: TGTGCCAGCAGCCAATGGGGCCGGGACGACTCCTACGAGCAGTACTTC.

The CDR3 loop is CASSLVQEKETQYF. DNA of the CDR3: TGTGCCAGCAGTTTAGTACAGGAGAAAGAGACCCAGTACTTC. This chain uses TRBV12-3 or TRBV12-4 with TRBJ2-5; D may be TRBD1 (5 bases). V shed 1 base and J shed 3 bases, with 9 bases lying between them. CDR3 length: 14 amino acids.

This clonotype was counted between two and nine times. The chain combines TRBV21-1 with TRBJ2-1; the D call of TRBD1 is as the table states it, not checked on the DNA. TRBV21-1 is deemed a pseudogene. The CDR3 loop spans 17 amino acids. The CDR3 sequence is CASSKTPRDRGYNEQFF. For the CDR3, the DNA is TGTGCCAGCAGCAAAACACCCCGGGACAGGGGGTACAATGAGCAGTTCTTC.

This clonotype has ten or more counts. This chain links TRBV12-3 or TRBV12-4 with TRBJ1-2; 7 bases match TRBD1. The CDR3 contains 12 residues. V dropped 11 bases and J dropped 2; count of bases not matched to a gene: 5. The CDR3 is CAGQGGNYGYTF. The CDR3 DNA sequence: TGTGCCGGTCAGGGGGGAAACTATGGCTACACCTTC.

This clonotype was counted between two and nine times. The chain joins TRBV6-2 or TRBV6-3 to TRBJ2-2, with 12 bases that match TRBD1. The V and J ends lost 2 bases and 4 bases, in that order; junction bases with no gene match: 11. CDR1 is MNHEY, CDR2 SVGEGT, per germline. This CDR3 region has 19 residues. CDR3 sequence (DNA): TGTGCCAGCAGTTACGAAGGGGACAGGGGGCCTTGGGGCACCGGGGAGCTGTTTTTT. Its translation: CASSYEGDRGPWGTGELFF.

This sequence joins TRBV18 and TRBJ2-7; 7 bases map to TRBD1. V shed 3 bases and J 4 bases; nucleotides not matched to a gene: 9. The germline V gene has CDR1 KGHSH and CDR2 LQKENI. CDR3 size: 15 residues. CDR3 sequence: CASSPSGDREYEQYF. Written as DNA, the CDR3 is TGTGCCAGCTCACCCTCGGGCGACAGGGAGTACGAGCAGTACTTC.